These 15 T cell receptor beta chains originate from one sample sequenced in a study of blood T cell repertoires in COVID-19. Clones were read by immunoSEQ multiplex PCR, and TCRdb kept only the in-frame ones, dropping some. This table holds around 160,000 clones, approximately 80% found once. Specimen: peripheral blood. These receptors all stem from a human donor in a cohort sampled during active COVID-19.

A few counts support this clone. V and J are TRBV6-2 or TRBV6-3 and TRBJ1-6; no definite D call. This CDR3 spans 16 amino acids. With 4 bases removed from V and 7 bases from J, the gap between germline ends came to 17 bases. The V gene's germline CDR1 is MNHEY and CDR2 SVGEGT. CDR3 nucleotides: TGTGCCAGCAGTTGGAACCGGTGGCGGGAAAATTCACCCCTCCACTTT. It encodes CASSWNRWRENSPLHF.

This clone showed up just once. V and J are TRBV19 and TRBJ1-2, with D maybe TRBD1 (6 bases). The CDR3 sequence is 15 residues long. CDR1 LNHDA and CDR2 SQIVND come from the germline V gene (reference sequence). Deletions cut 6 bases from V and 1 base from J, with 15 bases between. The CDR3 DNA sequence: TGTGCCAGTAGGCTGGACAGATCTCTTAACTATGGCTACACCTTC. Its protein product is CASRLDRSLNYGYTF. Looking up the rest from reference TRBV19 and TRBJ1-2 gives the full variable domain: DGGITQSPKYLFRKEGQNVTLSCEQNLNHDAMYWYRQDPGQGLRLIYYSQIVNDFQKGDIAEGYSVSREKKESFPLTVTSAQKNPTAFYLCASRLDRSLNYGYTFGSGTRLTVV.

The chain carries TRBV11-2 and TRBJ2-7, with 9 bases identical to TRBD1. Germline CDR1 is SGHAT and CDR2 is FQNNGV. The CDR3 is 14 amino acids. V trimming: 6 bases; J trimming: 6 bases; junction bases outside the gene matches: 9. The CDR3: CASRPTGGRGEQYF. The CDR3 region has the DNA TGTGCCAGCAGGCCAACAGGGGGCCGAGGCGAGCAGTACTTC.

V and J are TRBV10-3 and TRBJ1-6; the match to TRBD1 covers 11 bases. CDR3 length: 16 residues. Germline V gives CDR1 ENHRY, CDR2 SYGVKD. V lost 3 bases and J lost 7; bases outside the gene matches: 5. The CDR3 loop is CAISDAGTGGNSPLHF. The CDR3 DNA follows: TGTGCCATCAGTGACGCTGGGACAGGGGGAAATTCACCCCTCCACTTT.

The chain carries TRBV6-5 and TRBJ2-7; D unresolved. V was trimmed by 8 bases and J by 2 bases, leaving 13 bases between them. Looked up from germline, CDR1 is MNHEY and CDR2 is SVGAGI. The CDR3 totals 13 residues. CDR3: CASSLASPYEQYF. The DNA for the CDR3 is TGTGCCAGCTCTTTAGCTAGTCCCTACGAGCAGTACTTC.

This chain connects TRBV11-3 to TRBJ1-4; 9 bases are a match to TRBD1. This CDR3 region has 15 residues. Looked up from germline, CDR1 is SGHNT and CDR2 is YENEEA. V gave up 5 bases and J gave up 8 bases; unmatched junction bases: 9. CDR3 amino acids: CASSTRQGVREKLFF. Here the CDR3 DNA reads TGTGCCAGCAGCACCAGACAGGGGGTGAGGGAAAAACTGTTTTTT.

Written as DNA, the CDR3 is TGTGCCAGCAGCGCCTCAAGGGGACAAGAGACCCAGTACTTC. Translating gives CASSASRGQETQYF. The rearrangement uses TRBV11-3 and TRBJ2-5; maybe TRBD1 (5 bases). Germline V gene data show CDR1 as SGHNT and CDR2 as YENEEA. The V end was cut by 5 bases, the J end by 2 bases, with 12 bases between. This CDR3 has 14 residues. The variable domain in full, completed from reference TRBV11-3 and TRBJ2-5, reads EAGVVQSPRYKIIEKKQPVAFWCNPISGHNTLYWYLQNLGQGPELLIRYENEEAVDDSQLPKDRFSAERLKGVDSTLKIQPAELGDSAVYLCASSASRGQETQYFGPGTRLLVL.

This clone occurred once. This rearrangement joins TRBV4-3 to TRBJ2-2; 7 positions match TRBD1. V dropped 3 bases and J dropped 4; count of bases not matched to a gene: 5. Germline V gene sequence: CDR1 LGHNA, CDR2 YSLEER. The length of the CDR3 is 15 residues. The CDR3 DNA follows: TGCGCCAGCAGCCAGGCCGGGACAGCCACCGGGGAGCTGTTTTTT. It yields the protein CASSQAGTATGELFF.

The chain carries TRBV5-4 and TRBJ1-2; TRBD1 aligns across 12 bases. Looked up from germline, CDR1 is SGHNT and CDR2 is YYREEE (reference sequence). V lost 3 bases and J lost 8; bases outside the gene matches: 23. This CDR3 is 20 amino acids long. CDR3 residues: CASSSPLGSGTGGAGDGYTF. For the CDR3, the DNA is TGTGCCAGCAGCTCCCCACTAGGTTCCGGGACAGGGGGCGCAGGGGACGGCTACACCTTC.

The chain carries TRBV13 and TRBJ1-5; D remains ambiguous. Germline loops: CDR1 PRHDT, CDR2 FYEKMQ (reference sequence). The ends were cut back, 0 bases at V and 2 bases at J, with 5 bases in the middle. This CDR3 comprises 14 residues. The CDR3 region is CASSLGLGNQPQHF. CDR3 bases: TGTGCCAGCAGCTTAGGACTGGGCAATCAGCCCCAGCATTTT.

The CDR3 loop reads CASKKEGETQYF. The CDR3 nucleotides are TGTGCCAGCAAGAAGGAGGGCGAGACCCAGTACTTC. The V gene is TRBV2, the J gene TRBJ2-5, with D possibly TRBD2 on 6 matching bases. The CDR3 loop spans 12 amino acids. CDR1 is SNHLY and CDR2 is FYNNEI in the germline V gene. V lost 7 bases and J 5 bases, leaving 11 bases between the germline ends. Based on the CDR3 plus reference TRBV2 and TRBJ2-5, the full variable domain is EPEVTQTPSHQVTQMGQEVILRCVPISNHLYFYWYRQILGQKVEFLVSFYNNEISEKSEIFDDQFSVERPDGSNFTLKIRSTKLEDSAMYFCASKKEGETQYFGPGTRLLVL.

V and J are TRBV9 and TRBJ1-2, with 7 bases lining up with TRBD1. The V segment lost 3 bases and the J segment 1 base; nucleotides outside the gene matches: 12. From germline, CDR1 is SGDLS and CDR2 YYNGEE. This CDR3 spans 17 amino acids. The CDR3 DNA follows: TGTGCCAGCAGCGCAAGAGCGAGGGACAGCTATAACTATGGCTACACCTTC. Amino acids: CASSARARDSYNYGYTF.

The chain combines TRBV7-9 with TRBJ1-3, with D possibly TRBD1 on 5 matching bases. Germline lookup yields CDR1 SEHNR and CDR2 FQNEAQ (reference sequence). Trimming cost V 5 bases and J 0 bases, with 8 bases left between them. The CDR3 runs 14 residues. This CDR3 is CASSPGGSGNTIYF. CDR3 DNA sequence: TGTGCCAGCAGCCCGGGGGGCTCTGGAAACACCATATATTTT. Full variable domain (rest looked up from reference TRBV7-9 and TRBJ1-3): DTGVSQNPRHKITKRGQNVTFRCDPISEHNRLYWYRQTLGQGPEFLTYFQNEAQLEKSRLLSDRFSAERPKGSFSTLEIQRTEQGDSAMYLCASSPGGSGNTIYFGEGSWLTVV.

This sequence joins TRBV5-1 and TRBJ2-7; 8 bases align to TRBD1. The CDR3 is 15 residues long. The J segment lost 6 bases and the V segment lost 2 bases, leaving 10 bases of the junction unmatched. Germline loops: CDR1 SGHRS, CDR2 YFSETQ. The CDR3: CASSFAGGESSEQYF. The CDR3 DNA is TGCGCCAGCAGCTTCGCAGGGGGCGAGTCTTCCGAGCAGTACTTC.

The rearrangement links TRBV18 to TRBJ1-1; D is uncertain. V lost 0 bases, J lost 7 bases, and 9 bases lay in between. The CDR3 spans 13 residues. Germline CDR1 and CDR2: KGHSH and LQKENI. CDR3 coding DNA: TGTGCCAGCTCACCACCCCAGGATCGTGAAGCTTTCTTT. It yields the protein CASSPPQDREAFF.